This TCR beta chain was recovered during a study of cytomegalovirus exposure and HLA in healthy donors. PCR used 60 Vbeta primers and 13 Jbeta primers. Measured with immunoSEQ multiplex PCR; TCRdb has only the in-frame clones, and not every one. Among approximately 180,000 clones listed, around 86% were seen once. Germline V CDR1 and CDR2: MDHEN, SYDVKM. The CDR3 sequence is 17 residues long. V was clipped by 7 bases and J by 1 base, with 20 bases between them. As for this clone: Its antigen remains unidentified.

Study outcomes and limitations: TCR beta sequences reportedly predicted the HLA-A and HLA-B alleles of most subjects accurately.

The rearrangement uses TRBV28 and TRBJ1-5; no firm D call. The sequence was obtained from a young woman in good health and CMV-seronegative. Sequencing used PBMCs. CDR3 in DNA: TGTGCCAGCACCCCCGCTACAGACACGGGGAGCAATCAGCCCCAGCATTTT. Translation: CASTPATDTGSNQPQHF.